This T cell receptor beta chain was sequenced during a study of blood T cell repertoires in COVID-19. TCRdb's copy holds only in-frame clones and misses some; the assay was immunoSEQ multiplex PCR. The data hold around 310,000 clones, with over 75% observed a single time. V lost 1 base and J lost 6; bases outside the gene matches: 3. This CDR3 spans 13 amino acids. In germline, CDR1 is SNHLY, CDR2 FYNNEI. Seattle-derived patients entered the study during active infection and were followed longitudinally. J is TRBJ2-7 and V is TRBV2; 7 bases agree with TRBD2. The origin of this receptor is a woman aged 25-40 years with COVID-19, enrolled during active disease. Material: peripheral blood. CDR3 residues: CASSEGRETEQYF. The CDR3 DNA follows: TGTGCCAGCAGTGAAGGGCGGGAGACCGAGCAGTACTTC.